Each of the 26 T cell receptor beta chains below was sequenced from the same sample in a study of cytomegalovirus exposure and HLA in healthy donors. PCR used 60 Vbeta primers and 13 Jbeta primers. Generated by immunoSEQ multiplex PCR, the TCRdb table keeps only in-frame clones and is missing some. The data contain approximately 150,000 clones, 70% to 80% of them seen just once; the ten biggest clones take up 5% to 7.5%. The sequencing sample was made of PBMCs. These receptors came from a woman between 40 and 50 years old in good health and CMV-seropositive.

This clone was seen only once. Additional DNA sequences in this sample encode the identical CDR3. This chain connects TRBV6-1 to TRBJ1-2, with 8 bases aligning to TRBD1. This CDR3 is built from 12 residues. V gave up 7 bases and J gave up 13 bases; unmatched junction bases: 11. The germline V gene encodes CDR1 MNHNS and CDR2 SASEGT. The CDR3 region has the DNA TGTGCCAGCAAGGGACAGGCCTCCGGTCGCACCTTC. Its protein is CASKGQASGRTF.

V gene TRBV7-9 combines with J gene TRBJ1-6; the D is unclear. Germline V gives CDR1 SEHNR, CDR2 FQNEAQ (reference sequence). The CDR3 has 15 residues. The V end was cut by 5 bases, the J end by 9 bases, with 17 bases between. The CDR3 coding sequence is TGTGCCAGCAGCCCTAGTTCCCTCTCAATTTCACCCCTCCACTTT. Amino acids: CASSPSSLSISPLHF.

The CDR3 DNA follows: TGTGCCAGCAGCTTAGGAGCCAAAACCTACGAGCAGTACTTC. This codes for CASSLGAKTYEQYF. The chain joins TRBV11-3 to TRBJ2-7; the D is unclear. CDR1 is SGHNT, CDR2 YENEEA, per germline. Trimming left V 1 base short and J 2 bases short, with 9 bases between. The CDR3 is 14 residues long.

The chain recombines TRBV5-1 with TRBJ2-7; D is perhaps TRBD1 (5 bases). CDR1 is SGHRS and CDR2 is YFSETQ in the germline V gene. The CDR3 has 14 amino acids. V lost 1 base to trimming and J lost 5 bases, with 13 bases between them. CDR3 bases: TGCGCCAGCAGCTTGACAGGTCTTAGGGACGAGCAGTACTTC. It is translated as CASSLTGLRDEQYF.

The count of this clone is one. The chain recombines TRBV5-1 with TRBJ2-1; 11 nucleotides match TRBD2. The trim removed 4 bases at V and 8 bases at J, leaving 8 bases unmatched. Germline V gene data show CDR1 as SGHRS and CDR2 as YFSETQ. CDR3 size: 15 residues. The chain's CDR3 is CASSPTSGSSHEQFF. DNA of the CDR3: TGCGCCAGCAGCCCAACTAGCGGGAGTTCACATGAGCAGTTCTTC.

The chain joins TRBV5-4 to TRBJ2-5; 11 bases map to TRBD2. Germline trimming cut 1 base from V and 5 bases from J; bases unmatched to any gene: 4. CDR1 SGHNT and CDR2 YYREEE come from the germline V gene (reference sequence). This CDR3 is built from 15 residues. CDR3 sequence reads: CASSLRLAGLETQYF. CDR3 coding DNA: TGTGCCAGCAGCTTGCGACTAGCGGGACTGGAGACCCAGTACTTC.

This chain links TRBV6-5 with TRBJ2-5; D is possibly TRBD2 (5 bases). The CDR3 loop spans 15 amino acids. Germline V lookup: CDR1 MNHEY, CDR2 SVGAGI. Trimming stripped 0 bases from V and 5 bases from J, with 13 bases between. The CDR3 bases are TGTGCCAGCAGTTACTCGAGAGGGAAAGGGGAGACCCAGTACTTC. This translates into CASSYSRGKGETQYF.

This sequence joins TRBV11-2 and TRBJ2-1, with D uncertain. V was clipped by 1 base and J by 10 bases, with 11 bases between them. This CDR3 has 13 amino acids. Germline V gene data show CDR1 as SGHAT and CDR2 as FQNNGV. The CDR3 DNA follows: TGTGCCAGCAGCTTAGTACTAAGCCTCGAGCAGTTCTTC. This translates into CASSLVLSLEQFF.

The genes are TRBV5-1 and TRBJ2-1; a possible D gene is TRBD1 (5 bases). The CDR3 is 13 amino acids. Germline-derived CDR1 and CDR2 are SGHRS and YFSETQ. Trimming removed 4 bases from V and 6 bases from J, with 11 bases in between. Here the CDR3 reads CASSNTGTNEQFF. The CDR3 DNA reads TGCGCCAGCAGCAACACAGGTACCAATGAGCAGTTCTTC.

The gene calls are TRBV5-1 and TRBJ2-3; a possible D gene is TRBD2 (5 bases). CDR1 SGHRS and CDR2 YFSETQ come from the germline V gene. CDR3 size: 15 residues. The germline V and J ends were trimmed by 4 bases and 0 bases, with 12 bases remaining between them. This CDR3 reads CASSRYSGSTDTQYF. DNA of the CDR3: TGCGCCAGCAGCAGATACAGCGGAAGCACAGATACGCAGTATTTT.

This CDR3 reads CASRPGQGKRDYNEQFF. CDR3 nucleotide sequence: TGTGCCAGTAGGCCGGGACAGGGGAAGCGGGACTACAATGAGCAGTTCTTC. V gene TRBV19 combines with J gene TRBJ2-1; 10 bases are shared with TRBD1. Germline assignment: CDR1 LNHDA and CDR2 SQIVND (reference sequence). The CDR3 runs 17 residues. With V trimmed by 6 bases and J by 3 bases, 11 bases remained unmatched.

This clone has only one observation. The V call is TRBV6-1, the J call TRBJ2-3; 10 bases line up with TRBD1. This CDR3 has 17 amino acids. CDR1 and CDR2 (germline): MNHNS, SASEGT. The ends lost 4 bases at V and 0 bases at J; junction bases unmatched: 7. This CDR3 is CASSGLGQGLSTDTQYF. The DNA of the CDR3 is TGTGCCAGCAGTGGCCTGGGACAGGGGCTTAGCACAGATACGCAGTATTTT.

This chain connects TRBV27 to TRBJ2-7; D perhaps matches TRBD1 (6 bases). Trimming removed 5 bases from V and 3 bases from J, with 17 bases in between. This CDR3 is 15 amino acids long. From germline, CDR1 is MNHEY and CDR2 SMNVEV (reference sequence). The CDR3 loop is CASSLLPGQGYEQYF. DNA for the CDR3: TGTGCCAGCAGTCTTCTCCCGGGACAAGGCTACGAGCAGTACTTC.

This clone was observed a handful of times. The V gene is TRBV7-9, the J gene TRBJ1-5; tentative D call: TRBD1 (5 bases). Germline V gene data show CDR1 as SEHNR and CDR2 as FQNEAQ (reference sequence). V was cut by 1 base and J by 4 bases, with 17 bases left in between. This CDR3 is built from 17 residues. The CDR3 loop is CASSLGSYTGVNQPQHF. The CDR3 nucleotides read TGTGCCAGCAGCTTAGGATCGTACACAGGCGTGAATCAGCCCCAGCATTTT.

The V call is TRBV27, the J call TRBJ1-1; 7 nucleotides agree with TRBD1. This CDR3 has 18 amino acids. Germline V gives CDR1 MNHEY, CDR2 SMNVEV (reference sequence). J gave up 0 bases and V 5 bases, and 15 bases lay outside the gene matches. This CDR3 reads CASSPWRGGGRMNTEAFF. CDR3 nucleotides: TGTGCCAGCAGTCCCTGGAGAGGGGGCGGGCGCATGAACACTGAAGCTTTCTTT.

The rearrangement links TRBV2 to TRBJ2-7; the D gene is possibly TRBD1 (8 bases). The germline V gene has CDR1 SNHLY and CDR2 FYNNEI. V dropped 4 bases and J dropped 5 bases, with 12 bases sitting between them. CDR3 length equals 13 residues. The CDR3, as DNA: TGTGCCAGCAGTGGACAGGGGAGGGACGAGCAGTACTTC. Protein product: CASSGQGRDEQYF.

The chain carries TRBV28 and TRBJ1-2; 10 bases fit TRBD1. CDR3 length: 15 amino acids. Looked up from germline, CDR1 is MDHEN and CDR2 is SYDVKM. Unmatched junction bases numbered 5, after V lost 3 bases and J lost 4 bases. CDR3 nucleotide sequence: TGTGCCAGCAGTTTTCCGGGACAGGGGCGCTATGGCTACACCTTC. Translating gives CASSFPGQGRYGYTF.

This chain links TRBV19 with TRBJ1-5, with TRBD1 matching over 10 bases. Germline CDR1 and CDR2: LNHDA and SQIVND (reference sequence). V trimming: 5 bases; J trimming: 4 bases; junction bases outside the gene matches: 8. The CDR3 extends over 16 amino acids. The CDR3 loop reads CASSDDRGRHNQPQHF. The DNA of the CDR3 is TGTGCCAGTAGTGACGACAGGGGGCGGCATAATCAGCCCCAGCATTTT. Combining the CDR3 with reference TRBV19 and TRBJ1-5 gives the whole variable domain DGGITQSPKYLFRKEGQNVTLSCEQNLNHDAMYWYRQDPGQGLRLIYYSQIVNDFQKGDIAEGYSVSREKKESFPLTVTSAQKNPTAFYLCASSDDRGRHNQPQHFGDGTRLSIL.

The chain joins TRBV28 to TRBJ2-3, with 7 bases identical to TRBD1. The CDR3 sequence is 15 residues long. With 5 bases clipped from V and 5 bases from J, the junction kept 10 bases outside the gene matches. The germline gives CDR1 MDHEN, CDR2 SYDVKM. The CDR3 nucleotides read TGTGCCAGCAGTGGCACAGGGGCAGCGGAAGATACGCAGTATTTT. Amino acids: CASSGTGAAEDTQYF.

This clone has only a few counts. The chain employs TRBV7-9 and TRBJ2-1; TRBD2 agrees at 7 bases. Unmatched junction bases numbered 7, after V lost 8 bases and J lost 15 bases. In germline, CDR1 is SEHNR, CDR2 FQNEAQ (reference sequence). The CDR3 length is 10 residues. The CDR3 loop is CASVHGRWFF. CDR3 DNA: TGTGCCAGCGTCCACGGGAGGTGGTTCTTC.

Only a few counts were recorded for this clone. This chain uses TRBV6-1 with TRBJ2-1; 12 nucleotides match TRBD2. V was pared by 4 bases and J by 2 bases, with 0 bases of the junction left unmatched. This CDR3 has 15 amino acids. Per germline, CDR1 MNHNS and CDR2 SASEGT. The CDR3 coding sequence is TGTGCCAGCAGTGGGACTAGCGGGACCTACAATGAGCAGTTCTTC. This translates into CASSGTSGTYNEQFF.

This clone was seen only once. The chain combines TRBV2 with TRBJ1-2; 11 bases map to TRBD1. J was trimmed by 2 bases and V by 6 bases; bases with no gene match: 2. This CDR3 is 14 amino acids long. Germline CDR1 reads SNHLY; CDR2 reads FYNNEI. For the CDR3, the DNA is TGTGCCAGCAGCGGACAGGGGGCCAACTATGGCTACACCTTC. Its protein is CASSGQGANYGYTF.

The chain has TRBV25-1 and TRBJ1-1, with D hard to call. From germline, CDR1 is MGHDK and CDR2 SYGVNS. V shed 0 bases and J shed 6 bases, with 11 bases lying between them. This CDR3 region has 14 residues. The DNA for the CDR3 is TGTGCCAGCAGTGAATATCCCGGTTTAGCTGAAGCTTTCTTT. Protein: CASSEYPGLAEAFF.

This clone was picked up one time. CDR3: CASRLLTGYGYTF. The CDR3 DNA follows: TGTGCCAGCAGACTCCTGACAGGCTATGGCTACACCTTC. V usage is TRBV27 and J usage is TRBJ1-2, with a possible D match to TRBD1 (6 bases). The V gene's germline CDR1 is MNHEY and CDR2 SMNVEV (reference sequence). Trimming took 6 bases from V and 4 from J, leaving 12 bases between them. The CDR3 is 13 amino acids.

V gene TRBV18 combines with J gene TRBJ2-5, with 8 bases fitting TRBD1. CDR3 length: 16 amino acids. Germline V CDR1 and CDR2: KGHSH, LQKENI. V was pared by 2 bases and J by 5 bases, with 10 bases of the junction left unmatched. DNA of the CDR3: TGTGCCAGCTCACCAGGCAGTCGGACAGGGAGGGAGACCCAGTACTTC. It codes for CASSPGSRTGRETQYF.

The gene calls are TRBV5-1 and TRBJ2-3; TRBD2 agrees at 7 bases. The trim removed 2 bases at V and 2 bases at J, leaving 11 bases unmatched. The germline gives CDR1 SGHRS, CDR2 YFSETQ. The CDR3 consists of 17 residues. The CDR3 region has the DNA TGCGCCAGCAGCTTCTCCCGCGGCGGGAGACTCACAGATACGCAGTATTTT. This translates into CASSFSRGGRLTDTQYF.